Below, one T cell receptor (beta chain) is given with its context. The antigen it binds to is not known. Per-nucleotide qualities are absent, and no much larger clonotype sits a single base away. This sample stems from a study of T cell changes during pregnancy in multiple sclerosis (dated by TCRdb to between 2018 and 2020). For the study in its entirety: The study looked at changes in the T cell repertoire across pregnancy in women with multiple sclerosis.

Trimming at the junction amounts to 1 base on V and 5 bases on J, and the germline ends lie 3 bases apart. The germline V gene (reference sequence) sets CDR1 to SEHNR and CDR2 to FQNEAQ. The CDR3 sequence holds 11 residues, the cysteine and phenylalanine included. CDR3 DNA only is kept here, 33 bases in frame from base 1. To prepare the library, the immunoSEQ multiplex PCR assay was applied. Sourced from immuneACCESS, this table was stored by TCRdb with only in-frame sequences that have V and J called. A share of the clones is absent; for the studies checked, an unresolved V gene accounts for under half, and the remainder has no known explanation. Counted in this sample were 90,000 to 95,000 clones; about 93% of them appeared once. 3.5% to 4.5% of the sample goes to the ten largest clones.

Sequences were derived from peripheral blood, sampled in the first trimester of pregnancy. This chain is built from TRBV7-9 and TRBJ2-7; the D gene identity is not certain. This sequence was found in a female donor with multiple sclerosis, enrolled in a pregnancy study. The sequenced DNA is TGTGCCAGCAGCTTAGGTAACGAGCAGTACTTC. Translated, this is CASSLGNEQYF.